This T cell receptor beta chain derives from a study of Ad26.COV2.S vaccination and SARS-CoV-2 variants. Study context: Intramuscular Ad26.COV2.S at 5x10^10 or 1x10^11 viral particles. Whole-study findings and limits: Vaccinees displayed broader spike-specific TCR repertoires than placebo recipients. In vaccinated individuals, spike-specific CD8+ and CD4+ T cell responses reportedly displayed substantial breadth.

Described treatment: some 20 received Ad26.COV2.S at low or high dose, single or two shots; about 5 received placebo; per-sample allocation not given. Collection of samples fell on day 63 after the first vaccine or placebo injection. In regard to this clone: The antigen is not known.

Data came from immunoSEQ multiplex PCR; TCRdb stores just in-frame clones and leaves some out. The sample carries approximately 420,000 clones, approximately 87% recorded once. There are 13 residues in the CDR3. CDR1 is MNHEY, CDR2 SVGAGI, per germline. The V gene lost 6 bases and the J gene lost 3 bases, with 11 bases spanning the gap. The clonotype was recovered from a person aged 18-65 years who received the Ad26.COV2.S COVID-19 vaccine or a placebo. Sample: peripheral blood, taken in a trial of Ad26.COV2.S vaccine versus placebo. The rearrangement joins TRBV6-5 to TRBJ2-5; D possibly corresponds to TRBD1 (6 bases). The CDR3, as DNA: TGTGCCAGCAGATCCTCAGGGGAAGAGACCCAGTACTTC. This codes for CASRSSGEETQYF.